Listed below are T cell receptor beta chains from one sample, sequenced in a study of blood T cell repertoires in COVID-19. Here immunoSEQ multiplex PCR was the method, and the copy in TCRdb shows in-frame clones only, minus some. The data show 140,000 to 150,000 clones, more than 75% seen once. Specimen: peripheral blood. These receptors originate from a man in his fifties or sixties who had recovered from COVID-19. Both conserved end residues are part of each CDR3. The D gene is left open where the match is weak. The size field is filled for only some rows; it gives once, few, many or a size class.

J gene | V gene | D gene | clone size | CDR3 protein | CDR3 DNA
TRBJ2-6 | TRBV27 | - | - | CASSFKSSGANVLTF | TGTGCCAGCAGTTTCAAGAGCTCTGGGGCCAACGTCCTGACTTTC
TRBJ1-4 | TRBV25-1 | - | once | CASSEENSLNEKLFF | TGTGCCAGCAGTGAAGAAAACAGCCTCAATGAAAAACTGTTTTTT
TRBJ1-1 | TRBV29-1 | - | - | CSVDMATGTNTEAFF | TGCAGCGTTGACATGGCGACAGGAACTAACACTGAAGCTTTCTTT
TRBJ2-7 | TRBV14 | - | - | CASSQLRNPYEQYF | TGTGCCAGCAGCCAACTCAGGAACCCCTACGAGCAGTACTTC
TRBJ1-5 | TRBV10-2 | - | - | CASSESPPDYSNQPQHF | TGCGCCAGCAGTGAGTCTCCCCCAGATTATAGCAATCAGCCCCAGCATTTT
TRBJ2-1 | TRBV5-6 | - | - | CASSWGDEQFF | TGTGCCAGCAGCTGGGGAGATGAGCAGTTCTTC
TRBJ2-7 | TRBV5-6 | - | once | CASRGGRGPYYEQYF | TGTGCCAGCAGAGGTGGCAGGGGTCCCTACTACGAGCAGTACTTC
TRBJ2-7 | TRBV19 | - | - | CASSEGSYEQYF | TGTGCCAGTAGCGAGGGTTCCTACGAGCAGTACTTC
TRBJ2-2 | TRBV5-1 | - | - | CASRSVGGGDGELFF | TGCGCCAGCAGATCAGTTGGAGGGGGCGACGGGGAGCTGTTTTTT
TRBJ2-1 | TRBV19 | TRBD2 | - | CASSWGSGGISYNEQFF | TGTGCCAGTAGTTGGGGGTCGGGGGGGATTTCCTACAATGAGCAGTTCTTC
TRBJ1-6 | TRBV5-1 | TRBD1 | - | CASSLEGQGKNSPLHF | TGCGCCAGCAGCTTGGAGGGACAGGGGAAAAATTCACCCCTCCACTTT
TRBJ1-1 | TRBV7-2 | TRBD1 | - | CASSLTGTVNTEAFF | TGTGCCAGCAGTCTGACCGGGACAGTGAACACTGAAGCTTTCTTT
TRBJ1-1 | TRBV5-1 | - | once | CASRAEANTEAFF | TGCGCCAGCAGGGCAGAGGCGAACACTGAAGCTTTCTTT
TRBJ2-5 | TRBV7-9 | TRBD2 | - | CASSPGLAGETQYF | TGTGCCAGCAGCCCAGGACTAGCTGGAGAGACCCAGTACTTC
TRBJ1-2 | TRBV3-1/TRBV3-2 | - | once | CASSRTEYGYTF | TGTGCCAGCAGCCGGACAGAGTATGGCTACACCTTC
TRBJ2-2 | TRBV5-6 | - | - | CASSLARGVTGELFF | TGTGCCAGCAGCTTGGCCAGGGGTGTCACCGGGGAGCTGTTTTTT
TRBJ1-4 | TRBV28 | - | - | CASSTRALNEKLFF | TGTGCCAGCAGTACCAGGGCCTTGAATGAAAAACTGTTTTTT
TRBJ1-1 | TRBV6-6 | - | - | CASSYSRDTEAFF | TGTGCCAGCAGTTACTCGAGGGACACTGAAGCTTTCTTT
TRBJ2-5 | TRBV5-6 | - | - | CASSSLAQGTQETQYF | TGTGCCAGCAGCTCCTTGGCACAGGGAACCCAAGAGACCCAGTACTTC
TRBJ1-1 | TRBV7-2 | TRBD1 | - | CASSLTGGTNTEAFF | TGTGCCAGCAGCTTGACAGGGGGGACGAACACTGAAGCTTTCTTT
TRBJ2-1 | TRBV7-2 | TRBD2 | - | CASSLGGGAEFF | TGTGCCAGCAGCTTAGGGGGGGGAGCTGAGTTCTTC
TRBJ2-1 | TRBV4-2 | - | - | CASSQAPTGSSYNEQFF | TGTGCCAGCAGCCAAGCCCCTACAGGGAGCTCCTACAATGAGCAGTTCTTC
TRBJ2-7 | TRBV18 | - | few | CASSPRGPLDSYEQYF | TGTGCCAGCTCACCACGAGGGCCGCTAGACTCCTACGAGCAGTACTTC
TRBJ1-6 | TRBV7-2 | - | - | CASSLNGGGEHSPLHF | TGTGCCAGCAGCTTAAATGGCGGGGGCGAGCATTCACCCCTCCACTTT
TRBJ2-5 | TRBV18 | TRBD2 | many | CASSPRTSAETQYF | TGTGCCAGCTCACCTCGGACTAGCGCCGAGACCCAGTACTTC
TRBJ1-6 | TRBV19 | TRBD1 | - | CASSPQGEVGSPLHF | TGTGCCAGTAGTCCGCAGGGGGAAGTGGGCTCACCCCTCCACTTT
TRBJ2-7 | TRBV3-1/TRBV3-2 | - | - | CASSYNRRQYF | TGTGCCAGCAGCTATAACAGGAGGCAGTACTTC
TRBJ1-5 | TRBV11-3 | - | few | CASSMTQNQPQHF | TGTGCCAGCAGCATGACACAAAATCAGCCCCAGCATTTT
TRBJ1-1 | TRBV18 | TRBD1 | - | CASSPVGTGALTEAFF | TGTGCCAGCTCACCAGTGGGGACAGGGGCTTTGACTGAAGCTTTCTTT
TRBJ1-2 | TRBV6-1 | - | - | CASSEWYLSYGYTF | TGTGCCAGCAGTGAATGGTACCTCAGCTATGGCTACACCTTC
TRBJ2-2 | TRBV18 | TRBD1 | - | CASFSRTGRMDGELFF | TGTGCCAGCTTCTCCCGGACAGGGCGGATGGACGGGGAGCTGTTTTTT
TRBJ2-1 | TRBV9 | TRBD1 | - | CASSPRTGYNEQFF | TGTGCCAGCAGCCCCCGGACAGGTTACAATGAGCAGTTCTTC
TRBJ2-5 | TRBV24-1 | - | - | CATSDSRRGALQETQYF | TGTGCCACCAGTGATAGTCGTCGGGGGGCCCTCCAAGAGACCCAGTACTTC
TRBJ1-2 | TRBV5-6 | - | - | CASSLVMMGPYGYTF | TGTGCCAGCAGCTTGGTTATGATGGGGCCCTATGGCTACACCTTC
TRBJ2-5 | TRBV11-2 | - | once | CASSLEAALETQYF | TGTGCCAGCAGCTTAGAGGCGGCCCTGGAGACCCAGTACTTC
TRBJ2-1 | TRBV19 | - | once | CASSIDQWGGLNEQFF | TGTGCCAGTAGTATAGATCAGTGGGGGGGCCTCAATGAGCAGTTCTTC
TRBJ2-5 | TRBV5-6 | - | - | CASNSQETQYF | TGTGCCAGCAATTCACAAGAGACCCAGTACTTC
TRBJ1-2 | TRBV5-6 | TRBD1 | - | CASSFGGQGGYGYTF | TGTGCCAGCAGCTTCGGTGGACAGGGTGGCTATGGCTACACCTTC
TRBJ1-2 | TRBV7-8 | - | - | CAIIIDYGYTF | TGTGCCATAATTATTGACTATGGCTACACCTTC
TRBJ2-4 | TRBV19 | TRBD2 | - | CASSIGGVNIQYF | TGTGCCAGTAGTATCGGGGGGGTTAACATTCAGTACTTC
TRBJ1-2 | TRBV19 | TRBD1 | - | CASRTGSNGYTF | TGTGCCAGCCGGACAGGGTCTAATGGCTACACCTTC
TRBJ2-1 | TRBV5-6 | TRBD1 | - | CASSLKEQGVGEQFF | TGTGCCAGCAGCCTGAAGGAACAGGGGGTAGGGGAGCAGTTCTTC
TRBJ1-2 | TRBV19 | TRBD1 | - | CASSPGTGRGLYGYTF | TGTGCCAGTAGTCCTGGGACAGGTCGAGGCCTCTATGGCTACACCTTC
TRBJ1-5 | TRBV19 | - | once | CASSIYSTGRGPQHF | TGTGCCAGTAGTATATATAGCACAGGCAGAGGGCCCCAGCATTTT
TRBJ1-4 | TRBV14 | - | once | CASSPNIGAGANEKLFF | TGTGCCAGCAGCCCGAATATCGGGGCAGGGGCTAATGAAAAACTGTTTTTT
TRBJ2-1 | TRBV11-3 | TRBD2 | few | CASSSTRGGDEQFF | TGTGCCAGCAGCTCAACTCGGGGAGGGGATGAGCAGTTCTTC
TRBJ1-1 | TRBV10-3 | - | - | CAISQGLGYTEAFF | TGTGCCATCAGCCAGGGGTTGGGGTACACTGAAGCTTTCTTT
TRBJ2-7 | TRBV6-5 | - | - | CASSYGTGNPREQYF | TGTGCCAGCAGTTACGGAACAGGGAACCCACGGGAGCAGTACTTC
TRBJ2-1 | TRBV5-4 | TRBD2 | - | CASRSGGTHNEQFF | TGTGCCAGCAGATCGGGGGGGACCCACAATGAGCAGTTCTTC
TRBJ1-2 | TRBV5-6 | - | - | CASSSGPHRDYGYTF | TGTGCCAGCAGCTCGGGCCCTCACAGGGACTATGGCTACACCTTC
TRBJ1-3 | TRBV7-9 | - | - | CASSPHGTYVSGNTIYF | TGTGCCAGCAGCCCTCATGGGACATACGTCTCTGGAAACACCATATATTTT
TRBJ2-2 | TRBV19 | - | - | CASSTQGSGELFF | TGTGCCAGTAGTACGCAGGGGTCCGGGGAGCTGTTTTTT